This T cell receptor beta chain was observed in a study of cytomegalovirus exposure and HLA in healthy donors (dated by TCRdb to 2016 to 2017). Concerning the study at large: According to an earlier analysis of around 600 of the donors, 150 million to 200 million T cells yielded 117 million unique TCR beta sequences and 276 Gb of sequence data. Roughly 290 gigabases of sequencing data and 91 million or so unique TCR sequences made up an early release that covered several hundred HLA-typed donors. Of the 398 genotyped donors, approximately 80% were placed in the genetic ancestry cluster associated with self-reported Caucasian donors. The study aimed to test whether signatures of past pathogen exposure could be identified by cataloging public T cell receptors. The study profiled the T cell repertoires of hundreds of subjects by immunosequencing and related them to cytomegalovirus serostatus. In addition to the first cohort of hundreds of subjects, a separate validation cohort of approximately 130 different subjects was used. To predict cytomegalovirus infection status, the study combined high-throughput TCR immunosequencing, statistical association of individual TCRs with disease status, and machine learning. In a later analysis, previously published TCR beta repertoires from more than 500 donors were re-analyzed and high-resolution HLA genotyping was added so that TCR occurrence patterns could be studied. Rather than drawing on any new phenotypic data, the later analysis identified candidate immune exposures from TCR beta sequences and the way those sequences occurred across donors. In an earlier analysis of around 540 of the donors, high-throughput TCR beta sequencing was used to judge whether each TCR beta V gene segment behaved as functional or pseudogenic. Donor age, sex, ethnicity and CMV serostatus were collected together with the repertoire data. Genome-wide SNP genotypes for about three fifths of the roughly 670 donors were used in a later genetic analysis, which treated that subset as a discovery cohort. All discovery cohort repertoires had been generated using a single sequencing platform. Both class I and class II loci were covered by HLA typing, at four-digit resolution. The number of typed donors differed by locus: about 629-630 for A, B, C, DRB1 and DQB1; 500 to 550 for DQA1; some 590 for DPA1; and some 450 for DPB1. Roughly 5 DR-DQ haplotypes were handled as single units for association and clustering because linkage in the cohort was strong. Among some 410 genotyped donors of the cohort, an average of about 240,000 unique TCR beta nucleotide sequences were sequenced per donor, roughly a sixth of them non-productive. Results the study describes overall, beyond this receptor: A further reported finding was that TCR beta sequences accurately predicted the HLA-A and HLA-B alleles for most subjects in the first cohort. Approximately 16 rarely observed V segments, including chromosome 9 orphons, were excluded from the earlier analysis of about 500 of the donors because counts were too low. The 87-base-pair reads could not distinguish some IMGT-functional V segments, including TRBV6-2 and TRBV6-3, so those segments were excluded. The study listed 164 TCR beta chains as associated with cytomegalovirus. In this cohort, only TCR beta chains were sequenced, and detectable features were limited by the absence of alpha or paired-chain data. In both the original and validation cohorts, the classifier was reported to diagnose cytomegalovirus status with high specificity and sensitivity. When HLA alleles, especially DR and DQ, strongly co-occurred, TCR associations were difficult to assign to individual alleles. Most TCR sequences were seen in very few donors, while some public TCRs were found in many individuals. A later analysis found that most CMV-associated TCR beta chains appeared HLA-restricted, with HLA associations seemingly driven largely by CMV exposure. A cluster of highly shared sequence variants was judged likely to be a technical artifact of the sequencing pipeline. The presence/absence analyses assumed that sequencing depth was roughly uniform across donors, and that assumption may not be true. Linkage disequilibrium might explain the correlated functional status among segregating V segments, but an unknown experimental factor could not be excluded. In vitro tests confirmed that a few of the cytomegalovirus-associated TCR beta chains recognize cytomegalovirus antigens. A later analysis found that HLA-associated TCR beta chains were more clonally expanded and had lower generation probabilities than equally common non-associated chains. A later genetic analysis associated a missense DCLRE1C variant with V-gene and J-gene trimming of TCR beta chains, and an independent cohort replicated the association. According to a later analysis, TCR association rates differed among HLA loci, with DRB1 alleles showing the most associated TCRs and HLA-C alleles showing the fewest. Because HLA typing was unavailable for some donors at each locus, only the typed subset was used in association tests. At a false discovery rate of 0.05, a later analysis linked 15,000 to 20,000 TCR beta sequences to specific HLA alleles. CMV serostatus was the only immune exposure information available for the cohort. In a later genetic analysis, fewer N-insertions in productive TCRs were reported among donors in an Asian-associated ancestry cluster than the approximately 670-donor mean. A later analysis reported that several top co-occurrence clusters appeared linked to parvovirus B19, influenza, CMV and Epstein-Barr virus. In an earlier analysis of around 600 of the donors, most TCR beta V segments appeared in productive rearrangements about 87% or about 30% of the time, broadly matching IMGT annotations. The authors suggested that the approach could potentially be generalized to other disease states and immunological phenotypes.

Including the terminal cysteine and phenylalanine, the CDR3 comprises 13 residues. Kept here is only the CDR3 DNA, which spans 39 bases and is read in frame from base 1. Looking up the germline V gene (reference sequence) yields CDR1 SEHNR and CDR2 FQNEAQ. The V and J ends are trimmed by 8 bases and 2 bases, leaving 12 bases between them. The cohort comprised around 690 healthy bone marrow donors. All cohort members were sampled while nominally healthy, although unrecorded immune exposures were likely present. The donor was CMV seropositive and belonged to the group of a few hundred seropositive cohort members. A peripheral blood sample was provided by each donor, and peripheral blood mononuclear cells were used for TCR beta sequencing. Genomic DNA extraction from the blood cell samples was performed with the Qiagen DNeasy Blood Extraction Kit. Note on this clone: Which antigen it targets is not known. Base-call qualities are not available, and no considerably larger clone is one nucleotide away.

Library preparation employed the immunoSEQ multiplex PCR assay. For the multiplex PCR, a mixture combining 60 forward primers for TCR Vbeta segments and 13 reverse primers for TCR Jbeta segments was used. The CDR3 region of rearranged TCR beta genes was amplified from genomic DNA by a multiplex PCR assay. The Illumina HiSeq System was used to sequence the amplified TCR beta libraries as 87-base-pair reads. The paper's processing steps were these. A later analysis counted about 82 million unique TCR beta chains across the 650 to 700 repertoires, and some 11 million of these chains were shared by at least two donors. A nearest-neighbor algorithm error-corrected the raw reads and collapsed the reads into unique sequences, merging closely related sequences to remove PCR and sequencing errors. Alignment of CDR3 sequences to IMGT reference sequences was used to assign V, D and J gene segments. Each retained sequence needed at least a six-nucleotide match to both a V gene segment and a J gene segment. Rearrangements were classified as productive when the CDR3 lacked stop codons and remained in frame with V and J, and all other rearrangements were classified as non-productive. CDR3 was defined according to IMGT convention as the region running from the second conserved V-encoded cysteine to the conserved J-encoded phenylalanine. In an earlier analysis of around 540 of the donors, sequences lacking an unambiguous match to a single V gene segment were excluded. An earlier analysis of 500 to 600 of the donors classified V segments as functional when productive rearrangements were above 56.7% and as segregating when the standard deviation between donors was above 5%. A statistical classification framework was built to diagnose cytomegalovirus status from the catalog of TCR beta chain sequences. V and J gene assignment, in a later analysis, came from comparing TCR nucleotide sequences with IMGT/GENE-DB human TR gene sequences. The TCRdist pipeline was used in a later analysis to assign CDR3 sequences and most-parsimonious VDJ recombination scenarios. In a later analysis, each TCR beta chain was defined by its CDR3 amino acid sequence together with its V-gene family, and reads lacking a unique V-gene family were excluded. To address suspected cross-contamination and a sequencing artifact, a later analysis removed approximately 600 highly shared, low-generation-probability nucleotide sequences. For each public chain, a later analysis derived a clonal expansion index from normalized ranks of inferred template counts within each repertoire. A later analysis computed generation probabilities with a VDJ recombination model fitted to out-of-frame rearrangements, and checked the results against IGoR. A later analysis scored TCR-TCR, TCR-HLA and TCR-CMV co-occurrence with hypergeometric tests, applying a repertoire-size bias correction to TCR pairs. To estimate false discovery rates, a later analysis permuted the HLA or CMV assignments 20 times. In a later analysis, co-occurring TCRs were grouped using DBSCAN, with TCRdist sequence similarity added in when clustering inside HLA-allele-positive subsets. For co-occurrence clustering, repertoires with fewer than 30,000 or more than 120,000 public chains were excluded, along with five repertoires with anomalous nucleotide sharing. Not all clones reach the TCRdb copy of this immuneACCESS table, which keeps in-frame sequences only. Checked studies attribute under half of the gap to unresolved V genes and leave the rest unexplained. The DNA gave D and trimming, while V, J and clone size come from that table. In this sample the table shows tens of thousands of clones, approximately 72% of which occur a single time. The ten largest account for around 54% of the sample.

Recombination connected TRBV7-9 to TRBJ2-5; the D region possibly corresponds to TRBD2 (6 bases align). Input material: PBMCs. The TCR originated in a man between 50 and 59 years old in good health and CMV-seropositive. The CDR3 corresponds to CASRGYDQETQYF. In nucleotide form, the sequence is TGTGCCAGCCGGGGGTACGATCAAGAGACCCAGTACTTC.